This T cell receptor (beta chain) was identified in a study of shared clonotypes between healthy human individuals. Trimming removed 4 bases from V and 1 base from J, with 8 bases in between. CDR1 is ENHRY, CDR2 SYGVKD, per germline. The CDR3 runs to 14 residues. Deep-level settings were used for running the assay. Ten immunoSEQ deep assay plates were used to sequence unsorted PBMC DNA. Here immunoSEQ multiplex PCR was the method, and the copy in TCRdb shows in-frame clones only, minus some. Found here are 400,000 to 550,000 clones, around 79% of them singletons; the top ten hold approximately 12%. There were no recent acute infections or vaccinations among the donors, who were healthy HIV-negative adults. There were only Caucasian adults among the donors, and all lived in Nashville, Tennessee.

The TCR sequence derives from a woman in her thirties or forties in good health. Some clones in this sample may be carry-over from other donors' samples. Sequencing input: PBMCs. The rearrangement links TRBV10-3 to TRBJ1-3, with D perhaps matching TRBD1 (5 bases). The CDR3 protein is CAISAGGSGNTIYF. CDR3 coding DNA: TGTGCCATCAGTGCTGGGGGTTCTGGAAACACCATATATTTT.